Sequencing of this T cell receptor beta chain was carried out in a study of beta chain features in type 1 diabetes. There are a few counts of this clone. The antigen remains undetermined. Study-wide findings and caveats: PCR might show a preference for shorter templates, equally across patients and controls. Shortening that was moderate but significant affected the TCRB CDR3s of Type 1 diabetes patients in all four CD4+ subsets. Any role of HLA type in TCRB rearrangement remained unresolved here.

Sort purity for all populations was recorded as exceeding 98%. The CDR3 is 13 amino acids. Trimming took off 3 bases at V and 4 bases at J, with 4 bases between the two ends. Germline-derived CDR1 and CDR2 are SEHNR and FQNEAQ (reference sequence). TCRB transcripts that were expressed got sequenced, as all of the isolated RNA had been reverse transcribed. An average of approximately 4 million reads was obtained for naive, central memory and regulatory T cell samples. Sequencing was performed with immunoSEQ multiplex PCR; in TCRdb, only in-frame clones are kept and a portion is missing. There are 150,000 or so clones in the sample; about 8.1% occur only once, and more than 0.5% lies in the top ten.

The receptor comes from a young woman with type 1 diabetes. Sequencing was carried out using central memory CD4+ T cells from blood. This sequence joins TRBV7-9 and TRBJ2-6; no firm D call. In DNA, the CDR3 is TGTGCCAGCAGCTTCCGGGGGGCCAACGTCCTGACTTTC. It codes for CASSFRGANVLTF.